Presented here are 17 T cell receptor beta chains from one specimen sequenced in a study of shared clonotypes between healthy human individuals. Libraries were prepared by immunoSEQ multiplex PCR; TCRdb keeps only in-frame clonotypes and omits some of them. The table shows 180,000 or so clones, with approximately 92% occurring only once. Source material: naive CD4+ T cells sorted from blood. Subset given: CD45RA+ positively selected. All receptors come from a woman aged 25-40 years in good health.

The chain is built from TRBV20-1 and TRBJ2-3; D is perhaps TRBD1 (6 bases). CDR1 is DFQATT and CDR2 is SNEGSKA in the germline V gene (reference sequence). The CDR3 contains 11 residues. CDR3 region: CSKQGVGTQYF. In DNA, the CDR3 is TGCTCAAAACAGGGTGTCGGTACGCAGTATTTT.

This chain links TRBV6-6 with TRBJ2-6; D remains ambiguous. V dropped 5 bases and J dropped 0 bases, with 8 bases sitting between them. The V gene's germline CDR1 is MNHNY and CDR2 SVGAGI (reference sequence). CDR3 length equals 15 residues. CDR3 coding DNA: TGTGCCAGCAGTGTCAGACGCTCTGGGGCCAACGTCCTGACTTTC. This gives the protein CASSVRRSGANVLTF.

The J gene is TRBJ2-1, the V gene TRBV18; D remains unclear. The CDR3 is made up of 16 amino acids. Trimming removed 2 bases at V and 8 bases at J, with 19 bases between. CDR1 and CDR2 (germline): KGHSH, LQKENI. The CDR3 nucleotides read TGTGCCAGCTCACCAATGGAAGTTACCACGGGCGATGAGCAGTTCTTC. It is translated as CASSPMEVTTGDEQFF.

This chain links TRBV5-1 with TRBJ2-3; D not certain. CDR1 is SGHRS and CDR2 is YFSETQ in the germline V gene. The CDR3 length is 16 residues. The V end lost 6 bases, the J end lost 0 bases, and 17 bases lay between the germline ends. CDR3 sequence: CASKNSQVTSTDTQYF. As DNA, the CDR3 is TGCGCCAGCAAAAATTCTCAGGTGACTAGCACAGATACGCAGTATTTT.

The gene calls are TRBV7-3 and TRBJ2-2, with 8 bases aligning to TRBD1. From germline, CDR1 is SGHTA and CDR2 FQGTGA. The V segment lost 5 bases and the J segment 2 bases; nucleotides outside the gene matches: 4. This CDR3 is built from 15 residues. The CDR3 DNA reads as TGTGCCAGCAGCCCGGACAGGGCAAACACCGGGGAGCTGTTTTTT. It is translated as CASSPDRANTGELFF. Supplemented by reference TRBV7-3 and TRBJ2-2, the full variable domain reads GAGVSQTPSNKVTEKGKYVELRCDPISGHTALYWYRQSLGQGPEFLIYFQGTGAADDSGLPNDRFFAVRPEGSVSTLKIQRTERGDSAVYLCASSPDRANTGELFFGEGSRLTVL.

The gene calls are TRBV7-1 and TRBJ2-2; 7 positions match TRBD1. TRBV7-1 is filed as an ORF, its function uncertain. The V gene end was trimmed by 5 bases and the J gene end by 7 bases; junction bases not matched to a gene: 16. CDR3 length equals 17 residues. As DNA, the CDR3 is TGTGCCAGCAGCCAGCACCACGGACAGGTTTTGAGCGGGGAGCTGTTTTTT. Translation: CASSQHHGQVLSGELFF.

The chain has TRBV4-1 and TRBJ1-1; TRBD1 matches at 8 bases. The CDR3 sequence is 15 residues long. Unmatched junction bases numbered 3, after V lost 3 bases and J lost 0 bases. In germline, CDR1 is MGHRA, CDR2 YSYEKL. CDR3: CASSHWDRMNTEAFF. CDR3 DNA sequence: TGCGCCAGCAGCCATTGGGACAGGATGAACACTGAAGCTTTCTTT.

The V gene is TRBV9, the J gene TRBJ2-6; D not certain. CDR1 and CDR2 (germline): SGDLS, YYNGEE. The V gene lost 0 bases and the J gene lost 0 bases, with 7 bases spanning the gap. The CDR3 spans 16 residues. This CDR3 is CASSVAPGSGANVLTF. DNA of the CDR3: TGTGCCAGCAGCGTAGCTCCGGGCTCTGGGGCCAACGTCCTGACTTTC.

This chain uses TRBV6-6 with TRBJ1-2, with D perhaps matching TRBD1 (6 bases). The V gene's germline CDR1 is MNHNY and CDR2 SVGAGI (reference sequence). The CDR3 spans 16 residues. V shed 3 bases and J shed 3 bases, with 17 bases lying between them. The CDR3 loop is CASSYHGGQPHYGYTF. The CDR3 nucleotides are TGTGCCAGCAGTTATCACGGTGGACAGCCCCACTATGGCTACACCTTC.

The chain is built from TRBV28 and TRBJ1-1, with TRBD1 matching over 7 bases. CDR3 size: 14 residues. CDR1 and CDR2 from the germline V gene are MDHEN and SYDVKM. V shed 2 bases and J 11 bases; nucleotides not matched to a gene: 11. Here the CDR3 reads CASSLVRNRGGAFF. Written as DNA, the CDR3 is TGTGCCAGCAGTTTAGTGAGGAACAGGGGAGGCGCTTTCTTT.

V gene TRBV7-8 combines with J gene TRBJ2-7; no definite D call. Trimming pared 3 bases from V and 6 bases from J, leaving 12 bases between. The germline gives CDR1 SGHVS, CDR2 FQNEAQ. The CDR3 length is 13 residues. The CDR3, as DNA: TGTGCCAGCAGCTTTCTTTACTCGGGCGAGCAGTACTTC. Protein: CASSFLYSGEQYF.

In nucleotides, the CDR3 is TGCGCCAGCAGCTTGGCTAGGGACCCTGTAGGGGCTTACGAGCAGTACTTC. It codes for CASSLARDPVGAYEQYF. The chain employs TRBV5-1 and TRBJ2-7; D is perhaps TRBD1 or TRBD2 (5 bases each). The V end was cut by 0 bases, the J end by 4 bases, with 20 bases between. This CDR3 has 17 residues. Per the germline V gene, CDR1 is SGHRS and CDR2 is YFSETQ.

The genes are TRBV21-1 and TRBJ2-6; the table's D call, TRBD1, has no DNA check behind it. TRBV21-1 is flagged as a pseudogene. CDR3 size: 18 residues. This chain's CDR3 is CASSKGGQDFSGANVLTF. In nucleotides, the CDR3 is TGTGCCAGCAGCAAAGGAGGACAGGATTTCTCTGGGGCCAACGTCCTGACTTTC.

The chain uses TRBV11-2 and TRBJ1-5; D is possibly TRBD1 (6 bases). Trimming stripped 3 bases from V and 6 bases from J, with 15 bases between. Germline lookup yields CDR1 SGHAT and CDR2 FQNNGV. The CDR3 has 15 residues. The CDR3 sequence: CASSLGQMAGQPQHF. The CDR3 DNA reads as TGTGCCAGCAGCTTGGGACAAATGGCGGGTCAGCCCCAGCATTTT.

This chain uses TRBV4-1 with TRBJ1-4; tentative D call: TRBD1 (5 bases). This CDR3 is built from 13 residues. The germline V and J ends were trimmed by 4 bases and 7 bases, with 10 bases remaining between them. The germline V gene encodes CDR1 MGHRA and CDR2 YSYEKL. This CDR3 reads CASSPGGGEKLFF. CDR3 sequence (DNA): TGCGCCAGCAGCCCCGGGGGGGGTGAAAAACTGTTTTTT.

This sequence joins TRBV10-3 and TRBJ2-7, with D possibly matching TRBD2 (7 bases). V lost 2 bases to trimming and J lost 2 bases, with 13 bases between them. Germline V lookup: CDR1 ENHRY, CDR2 SYGVKD. The CDR3 has 15 amino acids. CDR3 bases: TGTGCCATCAGTGAGGCGGAGGGGGGGGCCTACGAGCAGTACTTC. This translates into CAISEAEGGAYEQYF.

This chain links TRBV11-2 with TRBJ2-7; D might be TRBD1 or TRBD2, each matching 5 bases. Germline CDR1 is SGHAT and CDR2 is FQNNGV. The CDR3 runs 17 residues. The germline V and J ends were trimmed by 2 bases and 6 bases, with 23 bases remaining between them. The CDR3 protein is CASSLKGRAGKVSEQYF. The CDR3 DNA is TGTGCCAGCAGCTTAAAGGGGCGGGCTGGGAAGGTTTCCGAGCAGTACTTC.